Shown below are 29 T cell receptor beta chains from a single sample sequenced in a study of molecular identifiers for immune sequencing clone quantification. A single record per CDR3 protein comes from TCRdb applying MiXCR to the PCR reads. This table has 300,000 to 350,000 distinct CDR3 sequences, about a fifth appearing once. Specimen: naive CD8+ T cells from blood, with Jurkat cell RNA spiked in. This sample's subset: FACS-sorted CD8+CD4-CCR7+CD45RA+ naive T cells. These receptor sequences come from a human donor in good health. Some libraries in this study had Jurkat cell RNA spiked in.

There are many counts of this clonotype. The chain uses TRBV11-2 and TRBJ2-5; no reliable D call. The CDR3 runs 14 residues. From germline, CDR1 is SGHAT and CDR2 FQNNGV. Trimming cost V 2 bases and J 1 base, with 8 bases left between them. CDR3 DNA sequence: TGTGCCAGCAGCTTACACCGGGCCCAAGAGACCCAGTACTTC. Its translation is CASSLHRAQETQYF.

This sequence joins TRBV2 and TRBJ2-7; 7 bases align to TRBD2. V shed 10 bases and J 7 bases; nucleotides not matched to a gene: 10. The CDR3 totals 12 residues. Germline V gene sequence: CDR1 SNHLY, CDR2 FYNNEI. The CDR3 spells CATDMAGGEQYF. CDR3 DNA sequence: TGTGCCACCGACATGGCCGGGGGGGAGCAGTACTTC.

The sample holds one count of this clonotype. A read error may be the cause here, since a much bigger clone is one base away. No conserved phenylalanine or tryptophan is present at the end of the CDR3, so a read error is the likely explanation. V and J are TRBV9 and TRBJ2-5, with a possible D match to TRBD1 (6 bases). Germline V gives CDR1 SGDLS, CDR2 YYNGEE. Trimming pared 3 bases from V and 2 bases from J, leaving 8 bases between. The CDR3 is 13 residues long. The CDR3 here is CASSDGTQETQYL. The CDR3 DNA sequence: TGTGCCAGCAGCGACGGGACACAAGAGACCCAGTACCTC.

This clonotype was picked up many times. The chain is built from TRBV10-2 and TRBJ1-2; D remains ambiguous. Deletions cut 4 bases from V and 2 bases from J, with 5 bases between. Looked up from germline, CDR1 is WSHSY and CDR2 is SAAADI. The CDR3 runs 12 residues. Here the CDR3 DNA reads TGCGCCAGCAGTGGAGGAAACTATGGCTACACCTTC. Amino acids: CASSGGNYGYTF.

To note about this clonotype: Since no conserved phenylalanine or tryptophan closes the CDR3, a read error is the likely cause. The CDR3 spells CASSPDNTDTQYS. In DNA form, the CDR3 reads TGTGCCAGCAGCCCGGACAACACAGATACACAGTATTCT. The chain links TRBV7-9 to TRBJ2-3; TRBD1 is a possible D gene (5 bases). Germline V gene lookup returns CDR1 SEHNR and CDR2 FQNEAQ (reference sequence). The CDR3 length is 13 residues.

This clonotype was observed many times. This chain uses TRBV12-5 with TRBJ2-3; TRBD2 agrees at 8 bases. The CDR3 totals 15 residues. The germline V gene has CDR1 LGHNT and CDR2 FRNRAP. V lost 3 bases, J lost 2 bases, and 4 bases stayed unmatched. CDR3 amino acids: CASGFAGGVTDTQYF. DNA of the CDR3: TGTGCTAGTGGTTTTGCGGGGGGCGTCACAGATACGCAGTATTTT. The full variable domain, in which reference TRBV12-5 and TRBJ2-3 provide the parts outside the CDR3, is DARVTQTPRHKVTEMGQEVTMRCQPILGHNTVFWYRQTMMQGLELLAYFRNRAPLDDSGMPKDRFSAEMPDATLATLKIQPSEPRDSAVYFCASGFAGGVTDTQYFGPGTRLTVL.

This clonotype was counted ten times or more. The chain links TRBV18 to TRBJ2-3; TRBD1 agrees at 8 bases. V shed 7 bases and J 7 bases; nucleotides not matched to a gene: 16. This CDR3 comprises 16 residues. Germline CDR1 is KGHSH and CDR2 is LQKENI. CDR3 amino acids: CASCTTGEIFGNTQYF. CDR3 DNA: TGTGCCAGCTGTACGACAGGGGAGATCTTCGGGAATACGCAGTATTTT.

CDR3 coding DNA: TGTGCCAGCAGTTTACACGGAGGGAGGACTGAAGCTTTCTTT. This codes for CASSLHGGRTEAFF. This chain links TRBV27 with TRBJ1-1, with D unclear. This CDR3 has 14 amino acids. Trimming removed 2 bases from V and 5 bases from J, with 12 bases in between. Germline-derived CDR1 and CDR2 are MNHEY and SMNVEV (reference sequence).

About this clonotype: A much larger clone sits a single nucleotide away, making a read error possible. The CDR3 does not end in the conserved phenylalanine or tryptophan, so this is likely a read error. This CDR3 reads CASSPLQGASNTEAFS. DNA of the CDR3: TGTGCCAGCAGCCCGTTACAGGGGGCATCGAACACTGAAGCTTTCTCT. The V call is TRBV4-2, the J call TRBJ1-1; TRBD1 matches at 9 bases. CDR1 and CDR2 from the germline V gene are LGHNA and YNFKEQ. The CDR3 totals 16 residues. Unmatched junction bases numbered 7, after V lost 4 bases and J lost 1 base.

With regard to this clonotype: Germline is not matched at one junction end, which may reflect a read error. V and J are TRBV11-3 and TRBJ2-3, with D possibly being TRBD1 (5 bases). In germline, CDR1 is SGHNT, CDR2 YENEEA. This CDR3 contains 15 residues. CDR3 coding DNA: TGTGCCAGCAGCTCCCGGACAACGAGCACAGATGCGCAGTATTTT. It yields the protein CASSSRTTSTDAQYF.

This clonotype was counted between two and nine times. Just one base apart from a much larger clone, this may be a read error. The chain carries TRBV20-1 and TRBJ2-3, with 9 bases matching TRBD2. Germline assignment: CDR1 DFQATT and CDR2 SNEGSKA (reference sequence). The CDR3 runs to 16 residues. The V segment lost 6 bases and the J segment 2 bases; nucleotides outside the gene matches: 12. CDR3 nucleotides: TGCAGTGCCAACCCCGTAGCGGGGGACGACACAGATACGCAGTATTTT. As protein: CSANPVAGDDTDTQYF.

This clonotype was seen at least ten times. V gene TRBV7-2 combines with J gene TRBJ1-5; tentative D call: TRBD1 (5 bases). Trimming cost V 5 bases and J 3 bases, with 11 bases left between them. Germline V gene data show CDR1 as SGHTA and CDR2 as FQGNSA. This CDR3 spans 14 amino acids. The CDR3 sequence is CASSQGTVNQPQHF. CDR3 bases: TGTGCCAGCAGCCAAGGGACGGTCAATCAGCCCCAGCATTTT.

The sample holds many counts of this clonotype. This chain joins TRBV10-3 and TRBJ2-5; 8 nucleotides align to TRBD2. The germline CDR1 and CDR2 sequences are ENHRY and SYGVKD. V gave up 7 bases and J gave up 5 bases; unmatched junction bases: 6. This CDR3 has 13 residues. This CDR3 is CAIKAGAIETQYF. CDR3 sequence (DNA): TGTGCCATCAAAGCGGGGGCAATTGAGACCCAGTACTTC.

This clonotype was observed a few times. The CDR3 spells CASRGEDYNEQFF. CDR3 coding DNA: TGCGCCAGCAGGGGCGAAGATTACAATGAGCAGTTCTTC. The chain links TRBV5-1 to TRBJ2-1, with D uncertain. CDR1 is SGHRS, CDR2 YFSETQ, per germline. Between the trimmed V and J ends, which lost 5 bases and 4 bases, there was a span of 10 bases. CDR3 length: 13 residues.

In its sample, this clonotype was seen many times. The chain recombines TRBV12-3 or TRBV12-4 with TRBJ1-1; the match to TRBD1 covers 9 bases. The CDR3 is made up of 14 amino acids. Unmatched junction bases numbered 5, after V lost 3 bases and J lost 6 bases. The CDR3 reads CASSLDRGKPEAFF. The CDR3 DNA sequence: TGTGCCAGCAGTTTGGACAGGGGAAAACCTGAAGCTTTCTTT.

On this clonotype: A much larger clone differs by one base, so this may be a read error. CDR3 loop: CASRHGTLNTEASF. Here the CDR3 DNA reads TGCGCCAGCAGACACGGGACACTAAACACTGAAGCTTCCTTT. The V gene is TRBV5-1, the J gene TRBJ1-1; D is possibly TRBD1 (6 bases). The CDR3 runs to 14 residues. CDR1 SGHRS and CDR2 YFSETQ come from the germline V gene.

The sample holds many counts of this clonotype. This chain links TRBV5-1 with TRBJ1-1, with 7 bases aligning to TRBD1. This CDR3 comprises 16 residues. The J segment lost 0 bases and the V segment lost 4 bases, leaving 9 bases of the junction unmatched. The germline gives CDR1 SGHRS, CDR2 YFSETQ. CDR3: CASSQGQAAMNTEAFF. In DNA, the CDR3 is TGCGCCAGCAGCCAAGGACAGGCGGCGATGAACACTGAAGCTTTCTTT.

This clonotype was seen many times. The chain recombines TRBV3-1 with TRBJ2-5, with a tentative D call TRBD2 (6 bases). The CDR3 covers 14 residues. Germline V lookup: CDR1 LGHDT, CDR2 YNNKEL (reference sequence). V dropped 7 bases and J dropped 2 bases, with 14 bases sitting between them. The CDR3 loop reads CASISRGLQETQYF. As DNA, the CDR3 is TGTGCCAGCATCAGCCGGGGGTTGCAAGAGACCCAGTACTTC.

Notes on this clonotype: Germline and junction disagree at one end, which may indicate a read error. The CDR3 DNA reads TGTGCCAGCGGCTTGGGAGCGAATCTGGACGAGCAGTACTTC. Protein sequence: CASGLGANLDEQYF. The chain uses TRBV5-6 and TRBJ2-7; weak D call: TRBD2 (5 bases). The CDR3 is made up of 14 amino acids. Germline V gene data show CDR1 as SGHDT and CDR2 as YYEEEE.

To note about this clonotype: A read error is possible here, since a much larger clone lies one base away. This chain joins TRBV7-9 and TRBJ2-3; 15 nucleotides line up with TRBD2. From germline, CDR1 is SEHNR and CDR2 FQNEAQ (reference sequence). Trimming cost V 5 bases and J 2 bases; bases outside gene matches: 5. This CDR3 contains 17 residues. The CDR3 DNA reads as TGTGCCAGCAGCGGGGGACTAGCGGGGGGCCCCACAGATACGCAGTATTTT. Encoded protein: CASSGGLAGGPTDTQYF.

Remarks on this clonotype: This CDR3 is missing its conserved last phenylalanine or tryptophan, likely due to a read error. This chain connects TRBV19 to TRBJ2-7; unclear D gene. This CDR3 comprises 13 residues. The V end lost 3 bases, the J end lost 4 bases, and 10 bases lay between the germline ends. Germline CDR1 and CDR2: LNHDA and SQIVND (reference sequence). The CDR3 nucleotides read TGTGCCAGTAGTATCTTGCCCGATTACGAGCAGTACCTC. Its translation: CASSILPDYEQYL.

The table lists this clonotype with a few counts. The rearrangement uses TRBV20-1 and TRBJ2-3, with D possibly TRBD1 on 5 matching bases. The DNA end is more similar to TRBJ1-5, so the J call may be wrong. Germline lookup yields CDR1 DFQATT and CDR2 SNEGSKA (reference sequence). The CDR3 is made up of 17 amino acids. DNA for the CDR3: TGCAGTGCTAGAGATCTGGGACTAGCGGGAGAAGGAGATACGCAGCATTTT. It yields the protein CSARDLGLAGEGDTQHF.

This clonotype was counted many times. As DNA, the CDR3 is TGTGCCAGCAGTTTAGCGGGGCCTTGGACAGATACGCAGTATTTT. This translates into CASSLAGPWTDTQYF. This chain uses TRBV27 with TRBJ2-3, with a possible D match to TRBD2 (6 bases). Germline V gives CDR1 MNHEY, CDR2 SMNVEV (reference sequence). V lost 2 bases and J lost 3, with 12 bases in between. CDR3 length: 15 amino acids.

Remarks on this clonotype: Being one base from a much bigger clone, this may be a read error. The chain uses TRBV9 and TRBJ2-7; D remains unclear. Trimming pared 4 bases from V and 2 bases from J, leaving 10 bases between. The CDR3 covers 13 residues. Germline V gives CDR1 SGDLS, CDR2 YYNGEE. CDR3 in amino acids: CASSPGRPYEQYF. CDR3 coding DNA: TGTGCCAGCAGCCCCGGACGGCCCTACGAGCAGTACTTC.

This clonotype was seen repeatedly, ten times or more. The V call is TRBV5-1, the J call TRBJ2-5; weak D call: TRBD2 (6 bases). Germline CDR1 is SGHRS and CDR2 is YFSETQ. Deletions cut 4 bases from V and 5 bases from J, with 27 bases between. The CDR3 is made up of 18 amino acids. The CDR3 DNA follows: TGCGCCAGCAGCCTCGACGGGGGTTATTCGGGGATAGGCGAGACCCAGTACTTC. Its translation: CASSLDGGYSGIGETQYF. The full variable domain, with the rest looked up from reference TRBV5-1 and TRBJ2-5, is KAGVTQTPRYLIKTRGQQVTLSCSPISGHRSVSWYQQTPGQGLQFLFEYFSETQRNKGNFPGRFSGRQFSNSRSEMNVSTLELGDSALYLCASSLDGGYSGIGETQYFGPGTRLLVL.

This clonotype was seen more than once but under ten times. The chain links TRBV11-2 to TRBJ2-3; the D is unclear. From germline, CDR1 is SGHAT and CDR2 FQNNGV. CDR3 length: 16 residues. With 3 bases removed from V and 4 bases from J, the gap between germline ends came to 17 bases. The CDR3: CASSFLGYYSPDTQYF. DNA for the CDR3: TGTGCCAGCAGCTTCCTTGGCTATTATTCGCCAGATACGCAGTATTTT.

This clonotype was found many times. The chain employs TRBV13 and TRBJ2-7; D uncertain. Looked up from germline, CDR1 is PRHDT and CDR2 is FYEKMQ (reference sequence). The CDR3 runs 14 residues. The V and J ends lost 2 bases and 8 bases respectively, with 16 bases between them. CDR3 protein: CASSLNTARHQQYF. The CDR3 region has the DNA TGTGCCAGCAGCTTAAATACAGCTAGGCATCAGCAGTACTTC. The full variable domain, its missing parts supplied by reference TRBV13 and TRBJ2-7, is AAGVIQSPRHLIKEKRETATLKCYPIPRHDTVYWYQQGPGQDPQFLISFYEKMQSDKGSIPDRFSAQQFSDYHSELNMSSLELGDSALYFCASSLNTARHQQYFGPGTRLTVT.

This clonotype was observed many times. The V and J genes are TRBV6-6 and TRBJ2-5; 12 bases are a match to TRBD2. Germline V lookup: CDR1 MNHNY, CDR2 SVGAGI (reference sequence). This CDR3 has 16 residues. V lost 8 bases to trimming and J lost 1 base; unmatched junction nucleotides: 8. CDR3 residues: CASGSTSGGLQETQYF. CDR3 in DNA: TGTGCCAGCGGATCGACTAGCGGGGGACTCCAAGAGACCCAGTACTTC.

This clonotype was seen at least ten times. V and J are TRBV6-5 and TRBJ2-5, with TRBD2 matching 12 bases. The CDR3 covers 16 residues. CDR1 and CDR2 (germline): MNHEY, SVGAGI. Unmatched junction bases numbered 6, after V lost 5 bases and J lost 2 bases. CDR3 region: CASSLLAGGRQETQYF. CDR3 bases: TGTGCCAGCAGTCTCCTAGCGGGGGGGCGTCAAGAGACCCAGTACTTC.